This section outlines one TCR beta chain sequence together with its context. Its specificity is not known. This sample is part of a study of T cells in Graves' hyperthyroidism and ophthalmopathy. Study details: Peripheral blood was secured at the point of initial diagnosis, before any treatment. Study results and limitations: Ophthalmopathy, which appeared later, was predicted by the model a median around 6.5 months before onset.

Hyperthyroidism in the patients, aged 18 to 65, was newly diagnosed and under 2 months in duration. It was RNA transcripts that yielded the amplified TCR beta CDR3 regions. HTBI primers drove first-round RT-PCR of the TCR CDR3. TCRdb analysed the multiplex PCR reads with MiXCR anew, one entry per CDR3 protein. The repertoire consists of 250,000 to 300,000 distinct CDR3 sequences, with roughly 13% occurring once and the leading ten covering 7% to 9%. V gave up 2 bases and J gave up 6 bases, with 14 bases separating them. CDR1 is MNHNY and CDR2 is SVGAGI in the germline V gene (reference sequence). The CDR3 is 15 amino acids.

The source is a woman aged 40 to 50 with Graves' hyperthyroidism. The material sequenced was blood. The V gene is TRBV6-6, the J gene TRBJ2-1; no definite D call. The CDR3 bases are TGTGCCAGCAGTTACAAGGATCGGAACATCAATGAGCAGTTCTTC. It translates to CASSYKDRNINEQFF.